This TCR beta chain originates from a study of blood T cell repertoires in COVID-19. Background on the study: The origin of the acute and convalescent COVID-19 samples was the United States, Italy and Spain. The analysed material was cDNA or gDNA that came from T cells, B-cell-depleted T cells, or PBMCs.

The data were produced by immunoSEQ multiplex PCR, yet TCRdb's version contains in-frame clones alone and is incomplete. This table has around 64,000 clones, around 92% appearing once. The germline V gene encodes CDR1 SGHTA and CDR2 FQGNSA. Deletions cut 5 bases from V and 4 bases from J, with 12 bases between. This CDR3 has 14 amino acids. V and J are TRBV7-2 and TRBJ1-5; possible D gene TRBD1, 5 bases. Sequences were obtained from peripheral blood. The clonotype was recovered from a human donor in a cohort sampled during active COVID-19. CDR3 sequence reads: CASSLLGGNQPQHF. CDR3 DNA sequence: TGTGCCAGCAGCCTCCTCGGGGGAAATCAGCCCCAGCATTTT.